The 3 T cell receptor beta chains listed next were all sequenced from one sample in a study of cytomegalovirus exposure and HLA in healthy donors (dated by TCRdb to about 2017). Libraries were made using the immunoSEQ multiplex PCR assay. The multiplex PCR relied on a mix of 60 forward primers for TCR Vbeta segments and 13 reverse primers for TCR Jbeta segments. TCRdb's version of the immuneACCESS table is confined to in-frame rearrangements and falls short of the full clone set. An unresolved V gene accounts for under half of the shortfall where checked; the remainder is of unknown origin. The sample table records hundreds of thousands of clones; approximately 80% of these occur just once. Jointly, the top ten make up 0.55% to 0.7% of the sample. Sequences were obtained from PBMCs. The receptors originated from a woman in her thirties or forties in good health and CMV-seronegative.

The CDR3 loop is CASSPPRGYTEAFF. The CDR3 DNA is TGTGCCAGCAGCCCCCCGCGGGGCTACACTGAAGCTTTCTTT. V is TRBV7-9 and J is TRBJ1-1, with D maybe TRBD1 (5 bases). With 5 bases removed from V and 3 bases from J, the gap between germline ends came to 13 bases. Per germline, CDR1 SEHNR and CDR2 FQNEAQ (reference sequence). The CDR3 is 14 residues long.

The table lists this clone with a count of one. The chain links TRBV25-1 to TRBJ2-7; 7 positions match TRBD2. The germline V gene encodes CDR1 MGHDK and CDR2 SYGVNS. V dropped 4 bases and J dropped 3; count of bases not matched to a gene: 6. The CDR3 is 14 residues long. CDR3 sequence: CASSVTSESYEQYF. Here the CDR3 DNA reads TGTGCCAGCAGTGTTACTAGCGAAAGCTACGAGCAGTACTTC.

This clone was picked up one time. The chain is built from TRBV27 and TRBJ2-7; 9 nucleotides agree with TRBD1. This CDR3 contains 14 residues. V dropped 2 bases and J dropped 3; count of bases not matched to a gene: 2. Germline V lookup: CDR1 MNHEY, CDR2 SMNVEV (reference sequence). The CDR3 DNA reads as TGTGCCAGCAGTTTAGCGACAGGGGGCTACGAGCAGTACTTC. This gives the protein CASSLATGGYEQYF.